This T cell receptor beta chain originates from a study of shared clonotypes between healthy human individuals (dated by TCRdb to between 2020 and 2021). Notes on the research overall: A couple of women and a few men aged 18 to 49 years were included in the cohort. For each donor, CD4 naive and CD4 memory were each run on three plates, CD8 naive on two plates, and CD8 memory on one plate. To estimate repertoire size and how much clonotypes are shared between individuals, the study performed deep sequencing of blood TCR repertoires from roughly five healthy adults. To increase sequencing depth and limit assay-specific biases, TCR repertoire library preparation and sequencing were carried out by different laboratories using diverse techniques. Each donor's leukapheresis produced roughly between roughly 0.85 and 9 billion PBMCs.

Using the deep immunoSEQ assay, TCR CDR3 regions were amplified from genomic DNA by multiplex PCR. Genomic DNA extracted from each cell subset was distributed evenly over all wells of several immunoSEQ 96-well plates, and each plate served as one replicate. For sorted subsets, 200 to 250 ng of genomic DNA, equivalent to 25,000 to 35,000 T cell genomes, went into each replicate PCR. Purified libraries were quantified with a Qubit 3.0 fluorometer, sized on a Bioanalyzer 2100, and re-quantified with the KAPA Library Quantification kit. Each immunoSEQ 96-well plate was sequenced on its own single-read 150-cycle Illumina NextSeq 550 flow cell. The original methods were these. Because the immunoSEQ output included only junctional sequences and no quality scores, the filtering could not be the same as the filtering used for full-length reads. To assign V/J genes and CDR3, sequences were annotated against IMGT germline references using PyIR, a Python wrapper for IgBLAST v1.9. Reads were removed for weak V/J assignments (E-value above 1e-6), missing CDR3, stop codons, out-of-frame junctions, or ambiguous translated residues. V3J clonotypes were defined as sequences sharing the same inferred V gene, J gene, and CDR3 amino acid sequence. Percentage overlap between repertoires was calculated by dividing the number of shared unique clonotypes by the size of the smaller repertoire. Three approaches were used to assess repertoire richness: RTK rarefaction, the Chao1 estimator, and Recon v2.1 estimates of unobserved clonotypes. Generation probabilities were computed with OLGA for all TCRbeta clonotypes obtained by the gDNA method from several donors. In its TCRdb copy, this immuneACCESS table keeps in-frame sequences only and misses some clones. Where compared with another copy, unresolved V genes explain less than half of these, and the others have no known cause. V and J calls and clone size are those listed in that table; D and trimming were worked out from the DNA. The sample table records more than 2 million clones; 93% of these occur just once. The ten largest clones add up to approximately 1.6% of the sample.

With respect to this clone: It lacks a known antigen. There are no base qualities to consult, and no much larger clone falls within one base.

CD8 naive samples were obtained by positive selection for CCR7 among CD45RO-negative cells, yielding a CD45RA+CCR7+ population from which TemRA cells were excluded. The donors were healthy, HIV-negative adults with no recently reported acute infections or vaccinations. Only Caucasian adults living in Nashville, Tennessee, USA were represented among the donors. After blood collection by leukapheresis, PBMCs were isolated using Ficoll-Histopaque density gradient centrifugation and then cryopreserved in the vapor phase of liquid nitrogen. Purity and quantity of every magnetically sorted T cell population were checked by analytical flow cytometry. From each sorted fraction, genomic DNA was isolated and quantified by UV absorbance on a Nanodrop 2000c. The CDR3 measures 15 amino acids from cysteine to phenylalanine. Of all the DNA, just the CDR3 is kept, 45 bases in frame from base 1. Trimming accounts for 3 bases at V and 2 bases at J, while the number of junction bases matched to no gene is 9. Reading the germline V gene (reference sequence) gives CDR1 GTSNPN and CDR2 SVGIG.

Study-level results and caveats: About 5% of naive CD4, roughly 3.6% of naive CD8, 2.3% of memory CD4, and approximately 0.4% of memory CD8 clonotypes were shared across several donors. Naive subsets generally had larger estimated clonotype richness than memory subsets. Sampling was restricted to blood, and TCR repertoires in tissue are likely to differ from TCR repertoires in blood. Higher generation probabilities were observed for clonotypes shared by all four sorted-subset donors than for non-shared clonotypes. Even with the large sequencing depth, rarefaction of the sorted-subset datasets indicated that sequencing was incomplete. The genetic and exposure-history diversity represented was limited by the small number of donors. Based on pairwise subsampling, the degree of clonotype sharing among donors was expected to be affected by sequencing depth.

The TCR originated in a man younger than 35 in good health. Some clones in this sample may be carry-over from other donors' samples. Sequenced: naive CD8+ T cells from PBMCs. What this sample's cell subset or site label stands for: CD45RA+CCR7+. The chain employs TRBV30 and TRBJ2-7, with 8 middle bases fitting TRBD1. The CDR3 region: CAWSATGTGAYEQYF. The nucleotides read TGTGCCTGGAGCGCAACCGGGACAGGAGCCTACGAGCAGTACTTC.